This T cell receptor (beta chain) was identified in a study of T cell responses to AZD1222 COVID-19 vaccine. General study points: Baseline seropositivity characterized only a handful of AZD1222 recipients. Possibly, clonal diversity was underestimated; donors were largely white British and included more females. A rise in Spike-specific TCR breadth and depth followed two AZD1222 doses.

Germline V lookup: CDR1 SGHTA, CDR2 FQGNSA. V was clipped by 5 bases and J by 5 bases; unmatched bases: 3. The CDR3 runs to 15 residues. With respect to this clone: What it binds is not known.

The assay was immunoSEQ multiplex PCR, and TCRdb's table has in-frame clones only and misses some. This table has 95,000 to 150,000 clones, about 90% appearing once. The clonotype originates from an adult who received the AZD1222 COVID-19 vaccine. Source: peripheral blood, taken 28 days after the second AZD1222 dose. This sequence joins TRBV7-2 and TRBJ2-3; 14 nucleotides line up with TRBD2. CDR3 amino acids: CASSLGTSGRDTQYF. In nucleotides, the CDR3 is TGTGCCAGCAGCCTAGGGACTAGCGGGAGAGATACGCAGTATTTT.